These 6 T cell receptor beta chains were all obtained from the same sample, sequenced in a study of T cell responses to AZD1222 COVID-19 vaccine. Here immunoSEQ multiplex PCR was the method, and the copy in TCRdb shows in-frame clones only, minus some. The table records about 150,000 clones, 80% to 90% of them present only once. Sequencing was performed on peripheral blood, taken on day 0 of AZD1222 vaccination. These receptors were collected from an adult in good health.

The chain joins TRBV5-6 to TRBJ1-1; D unresolved. V was cut by 2 bases and J by 7 bases, with 9 bases left in between. CDR1 is SGHDT, CDR2 YYEEEE, per germline. This CDR3 has 12 residues. CDR3 sequence: CASSFSRVEAFF. The CDR3 DNA follows: TGTGCCAGCAGCTTCAGCAGAGTTGAAGCTTTCTTT. The full variable domain, rest sourced from reference TRBV5-6 and TRBJ1-1, is DAGVTQSPTHLIKTRGQQVTLRCSPKSGHDTVSWYQQALGQGPQFIFQYYEEEERQRGNFPDRFSGHQFPNYSSELNVNALLLGDSALYLCASSFSRVEAFFGQGTRLTVV.

The chain couples TRBV25-1 to TRBJ1-3, with D unclear. V lost 11 bases to trimming and J lost 0 bases, with 11 bases between them. The CDR3 runs to 13 residues. Germline CDR1 is MGHDK and CDR2 is SYGVNS. The CDR3 protein is CASAGDSGNTIYF. For the CDR3, the DNA is TGTGCCTCTGCGGGCGACTCTGGAAACACCATATATTTT.

The gene calls are TRBV5-1 and TRBJ2-7; no reliable D call. Trimming stripped 0 bases from V and 2 bases from J, with 6 bases between. The germline CDR1 and CDR2 sequences are SGHRS and YFSETQ. The CDR3 is 13 amino acids. CDR3 in amino acids: CASSLAPTYEQYF. The CDR3, as DNA: TGCGCCAGCAGCTTGGCGCCGACCTACGAGCAGTACTTC. The entire variable domain, with the rest obtained from reference TRBV5-1 and TRBJ2-7, is as follows: KAGVTQTPRYLIKTRGQQVTLSCSPISGHRSVSWYQQTPGQGLQFLFEYFSETQRNKGNFPGRFSGRQFSNSRSEMNVSTLELGDSALYLCASSLAPTYEQYFGPGTRLTVT.

The rearrangement uses TRBV2 and TRBJ2-2; D tentatively fits TRBD1 or TRBD2 (6 bases each). There are 16 residues in the CDR3. CDR1 and CDR2 from the germline V gene are SNHLY and FYNNEI. Deletions cut 1 base from V and 4 bases from J, with 13 bases between. The CDR3 loop is CASSEGGQRVTGELFF. For the CDR3, the DNA is TGTGCCAGCAGTGAAGGTGGACAGCGGGTCACCGGGGAGCTGTTTTTT.

The gene calls are TRBV2 and TRBJ1-2, with 7 bases aligning to TRBD1. The CDR3 sequence is 13 residues long. Germline CDR1 is SNHLY and CDR2 is FYNNEI. Germline trimming cut 5 bases from V and 3 bases from J; bases unmatched to any gene: 3. CDR3 DNA sequence: TGTGCCAGCAGTCAGGGGGGGGACTATGGCTACACCTTC. As protein: CASSQGGDYGYTF.

The chain carries TRBV11-2 and TRBJ1-3; D gene ambiguous. The CDR3 sequence is 12 residues long. Germline assignment: CDR1 SGHAT and CDR2 FQNNGV. With 1 base removed from V and 2 bases from J, the gap between germline ends came to 0 bases. CDR3 DNA sequence: TGTGCCAGCAGCTTAGCTGGAAACACCATATATTTT. Translating it yields CASSLAGNTIYF.